This is a list of T cell receptor beta chains from one sample in a study of OX40 agonist ivuxolimab in advanced cancers. Assay used: immunoSEQ multiplex PCR; TCRdb lists only in-frame clones, some missing. Counted here are fewer than 55,000 clones, around 89% occurring once; the ten biggest clones make up about a tenth. This specimen consisted of CD4+ or CD8+ T cells sorted from blood, obtained in a trial of the OX40 agonist ivuxolimab. These receptors were taken from an adult with an advanced solid tumor such as melanoma, head and neck, liver or kidney cancer. The CDR3 runs from the conserved cysteine through the conserved F or W. The order of the fields is CDR3 protein, CDR3 DNA, D gene, clone size, J gene, V gene. D genes are given only for firm matches. Not all rows give a size; the values are once, few, many and, for expanded clones, a class.

CDR3aa: CASSRLAGPGNIQYF
CDR3nt: TGTGCCAGCAGTAGACTAGCGGGCCCCGGGAACATTCAGTACTTC
d_gene: TRBD2
abundance: once
j_gene: TRBJ2-4
v_gene: TRBV2

CDR3aa: CASSRTSSGDEQFF
CDR3nt: TGTGCCAGCAGCCGAACTAGCTCCGGGGATGAGCAGTTCTTC
d_gene: -
abundance: -
j_gene: TRBJ2-1
v_gene: TRBV7-2

CDR3aa: CASRENSNQPQHF
CDR3nt: TGTGCCAGCAGGGAAAATAGCAATCAGCCCCAGCATTTT
d_gene: -
abundance: -
j_gene: TRBJ1-5
v_gene: TRBV2

CDR3aa: CASSPPPQTRFKETQYF
CDR3nt: TGTGCCAGCTCACCACCGCCCCAGACACGATTTAAAGAGACCCAGTACTTC
d_gene: -
abundance: -
j_gene: TRBJ2-5
v_gene: TRBV18

CDR3aa: CASSLDGGTYNEQFF
CDR3nt: TGTGCCAGCAGCTTAGATGGGGGAACCTACAATGAGCAGTTCTTC
d_gene: -
abundance: -
j_gene: TRBJ2-1
v_gene: TRBV7-2

CDR3aa: CASSWKDKTGLEQYF
CDR3nt: TGTGCCAGCAGCTGGAAAGATAAAACTGGACTCGAGCAGTACTTC
d_gene: -
abundance: -
j_gene: TRBJ2-7
v_gene: TRBV7-3

CDR3aa: CASSPQGAGNTIYF
CDR3nt: TGTGCCAGCAGCCCGCAGGGAGCTGGAAACACCATATATTTT
d_gene: -
abundance: -
j_gene: TRBJ1-3
v_gene: TRBV7-9

CDR3aa: CASSDRYDRTNSPLHF
CDR3nt: TGTGCCAGCAGCGACCGTTACGACAGGACCAATTCACCCCTCCACTTT
d_gene: -
abundance: few
j_gene: TRBJ1-6
v_gene: TRBV6-6

CDR3aa: CASSSNPSLADTQYF
CDR3nt: TGTGCCAGCAGCTCTAACCCTAGCTTGGCAGATACGCAGTATTTT
d_gene: -
abundance: -
j_gene: TRBJ2-3
v_gene: TRBV5-4

CDR3aa: CASSLLDTQYF
CDR3nt: TGCGCCAGCAGCCTCCTTGATACGCAGTATTTT
d_gene: -
abundance: -
j_gene: TRBJ2-3
v_gene: TRBV5-1

CDR3aa: CASSQGYRDIEQYF
CDR3nt: TGCGCCAGCAGCCAAGGCTACCGGGACATCGAGCAGTACTTC
d_gene: -
abundance: few
j_gene: TRBJ2-7
v_gene: TRBV4-1

CDR3aa: CASSPSTTNEKLFF
CDR3nt: TGTGCCAGCAGCCCAAGCACTACTAATGAAAAACTGTTTTTT
d_gene: -
abundance: -
j_gene: TRBJ1-4
v_gene: TRBV4-2

CDR3aa: CASSPPDRGLLFF
CDR3nt: TGTGCCAGCAGCCCCCCGGACAGGGGGCTTCTGTTCTTC
d_gene: TRBD1
abundance: once
j_gene: TRBJ2-1
v_gene: TRBV5-8

CDR3aa: CASSTHDTSYEQYF
CDR3nt: TGTGCCAGCAGCACACACGACACCTCCTACGAGCAGTACTTC
d_gene: -
abundance: -
j_gene: TRBJ2-7
v_gene: TRBV9

CDR3aa: CASSELGGPENTEAFF
CDR3nt: TGTGCCAGCAGTGAATTAGGGGGGCCCGAAAACACTGAAGCTTTCTTT
d_gene: -
abundance: -
j_gene: TRBJ1-1
v_gene: TRBV25-1

CDR3aa: CASSVSVQGWNEQYF
CDR3nt: TGTGCCAGCAGCGTGTCTGTACAGGGATGGAACGAGCAGTACTTC
d_gene: -
abundance: -
j_gene: TRBJ2-7
v_gene: TRBV9

CDR3aa: CASSQVGGLAGDTDTQYF
CDR3nt: TGTGCCAGCAGCCAAGTCGGAGGACTAGCGGGAGACACAGATACGCAGTATTTT
d_gene: TRBD2
abundance: -
j_gene: TRBJ2-3
v_gene: TRBV4-2

CDR3aa: CASSTPGSGVFF
CDR3nt: TGTGCCAGCAGTACTCCGGGATCCGGAGTTTTCTTC
d_gene: -
abundance: -
j_gene: TRBJ2-1
v_gene: TRBV6-5

CDR3aa: CASSVTSGGRDEQFF
CDR3nt: TGTGCCAGCAGCGTTACTAGCGGGGGGCGGGATGAGCAGTTCTTC
d_gene: TRBD2
abundance: -
j_gene: TRBJ2-1
v_gene: TRBV2

CDR3aa: CASGRDRGQRAFF
CDR3nt: TGTGCCAGCGGGCGTGACAGGGGGCAGAGGGCTTTCTTT
d_gene: TRBD1
abundance: -
j_gene: TRBJ1-1
v_gene: TRBV6-5

CDR3aa: CSVVGQGAGELFF
CDR3nt: TGCAGCGTTGTGGGACAGGGAGCCGGGGAGCTGTTTTTT
d_gene: TRBD1
abundance: -
j_gene: TRBJ2-2
v_gene: TRBV29-1

CDR3aa: CAWSSDRSNPEAFF
CDR3nt: TGTGCCTGGAGTTCCGACAGGTCGAACCCTGAAGCTTTCTTT
d_gene: -
abundance: -
j_gene: TRBJ1-1
v_gene: TRBV30

CDR3aa: CASSSFGSYVVGYTF
CDR3nt: TGTGCCAGCAGCTCCTTCGGATCCTACGTAGTGGGCTACACCTTC
d_gene: -
abundance: once
j_gene: TRBJ1-2
v_gene: TRBV5-4

CDR3aa: CASRGGLAGYNEQFF
CDR3nt: TGTGCCAGCAGAGGGGGGCTAGCGGGCTACAATGAGCAGTTCTTC
d_gene: TRBD2
abundance: -
j_gene: TRBJ2-1
v_gene: TRBV6-1

CDR3aa: CASRNIGDHSPLHF
CDR3nt: TGTGCCAGTAGAAATATAGGGGATCACTCACCCCTCCACTTT
d_gene: -
abundance: -
j_gene: TRBJ1-6
v_gene: TRBV19

CDR3aa: CASSPRTDNNEKLFF
CDR3nt: TGTGCCAGCAGCCCTCGAACGGACAATAATGAAAAACTGTTTTTT
d_gene: -
abundance: -
j_gene: TRBJ1-4
v_gene: TRBV6-6

CDR3aa: CSLEDSTDTQYF
CDR3nt: TGCAGCCTTGAGGACAGTACAGATACGCAGTATTTT
d_gene: -
abundance: -
j_gene: TRBJ2-3
v_gene: TRBV29-1

CDR3aa: CASSLSGDSSYEQYF
CDR3nt: TGTGCCAGCAGCTTATCAGGAGACAGCTCCTACGAGCAGTACTTC
d_gene: -
abundance: -
j_gene: TRBJ2-7
v_gene: TRBV7-9

CDR3aa: CASSVGGTGVYEQYF
CDR3nt: TGTGCCAGCAGCGTAGGAGGGACAGGGGTTTACGAGCAGTACTTC
d_gene: TRBD1
abundance: -
j_gene: TRBJ2-7
v_gene: TRBV9